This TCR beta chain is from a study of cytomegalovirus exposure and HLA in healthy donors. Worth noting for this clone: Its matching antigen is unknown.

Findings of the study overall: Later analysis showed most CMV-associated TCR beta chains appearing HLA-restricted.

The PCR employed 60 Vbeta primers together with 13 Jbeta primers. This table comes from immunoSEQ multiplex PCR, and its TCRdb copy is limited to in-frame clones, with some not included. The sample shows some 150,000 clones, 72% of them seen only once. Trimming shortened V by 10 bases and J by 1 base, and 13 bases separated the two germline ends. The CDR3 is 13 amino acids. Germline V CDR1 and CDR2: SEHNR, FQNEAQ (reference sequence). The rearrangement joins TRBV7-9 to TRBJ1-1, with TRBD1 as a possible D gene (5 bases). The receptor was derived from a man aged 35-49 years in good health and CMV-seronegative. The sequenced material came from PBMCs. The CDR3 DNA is TGTGCCAACAGGCCTGACAGGAACACTGAAGCTTTCTTT. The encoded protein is CANRPDRNTEAFF. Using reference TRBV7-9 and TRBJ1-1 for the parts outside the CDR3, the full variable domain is DTGVSQNPRHKITKRGQNVTFRCDPISEHNRLYWYRQTLGQGPEFLTYFQNEAQLEKSRLLSDRFSAERPKGSFSTLEIQRTEQGDSAMYLCANRPDRNTEAFFGQGTRLTVV.